The present TCR beta chain was sequenced within a study of blood T cell repertoires in COVID-19. Background on the study: COVID-19 samples collected from the United States, Italy and Spain covered acute and convalescent phases.

Authors' processing steps: Reference gene primer amplification yielded estimated nucleated cell counts. The method was immunoSEQ multiplex PCR; TCRdb's version includes in-frame clones alone and lacks a portion of them. V and J calls and clone size are copied from that table; D and trimming were computed from the DNA. This sample has over 120,000 clones; around 81% occur once, and the top ten carry around 8.8%. The V segment lost 6 bases and the J segment 4 bases; nucleotides outside the gene matches: 8. Germline V gives CDR1 MNHNY, CDR2 SVGAGI (reference sequence). CDR3 length equals 14 residues. The rearrangement links TRBV6-6 to TRBJ2-5; TRBD2 agrees at 7 bases. This clonotype was obtained from a human donor in a cohort sampled during active COVID-19. The sequencing sample was made of peripheral blood. The CDR3 DNA reads TGTGCCAGCAGGGATGGCGGGAGTTTAGAGACCCAGTACTTC. Translation gives CASRDGGSLETQYF.